This T cell receptor beta chain was retrieved from a study of preoperative IRX-2 immunotherapy in early breast cancer (dated by TCRdb to the late 2010s). Counted from cysteine to phenylalanine, this CDR3 has 14 amino acids. The only DNA kept is the CDR3, 42 bases in frame from the first base. V is cut back by 4 bases and J by 4 bases, with 5 bases in the junction unmatched. The germline V gene yields SGHAT for CDR1 and FQNNGV for CDR2. The receptor library was made with the immunoSEQ multiplex PCR assay. TCRdb holds this immuneACCESS table with in-frame rearrangements only. Some clones are missing; in checked studies, unresolved V genes explain under half, and the rest has no known cause. The table for this sample lists about 23,000 clones; 75% to 90% of them were counted only once. The ten most abundant clones make up more than 8.5% of the sample. Sample treatment or condition, as interpreted from the label and publication: preoperative locoregional IRX-2 cytokine immunotherapy. The samples were obtained from a phase Ib study that tested preoperative, locoregional IRX-2 cytokine immunotherapy designed to prime immune responses. Patients with early-stage breast cancer who were given IRX-2 before surgery served as donors.

This clone was recorded once. Its antigen has not been determined. The sample holds no much larger clone one base away, and base qualities are not on file. This receptor was obtained from a human donor with breast cancer. Sample: tumor tissue, taken after IRX-2 immunotherapy. This sequence uses TRBV11-2 and TRBJ1-2, and TRBD1 aligns with 8 junction nucleotides. The nucleotide sequence reads TGTGCCAGCAGCTCCGGGACAGGCGTCTATGGCTACACCTTC. It encodes CASSSGTGVYGYTF.